This T cell receptor (beta chain) was observed in a study of CD8 T cells in Susac syndrome. Study details: Each patient with Susac syndrome, at the time of blood draw, was therapy-naive, on corticosteroids, or on intravenous immunoglobulin alone.

As for this clonotype: As yet, its antigen is unknown.

RNA in amounts of roughly 0.5 to 1 ug was reverse transcribed with random hexamers. Amplification of TCR beta CDR3 was carried out by immunoSEQ multiplex PCR, which covered 54 Vbeta and 13 Jbeta segments. One entry per CDR3 protein, called by TCRdb with MiXCR from the immunoSEQ multiplex PCR reads. The table has around 170,000 distinct CDR3 sequences, approximately 95% seen once. Study findings and constraints: Clonal expansion was missing from Susac syndrome CD4+ T cell repertoires.

Trimming stripped 0 bases from V and 3 bases from J, with 14 bases between. This CDR3 spans 16 amino acids. Germline values: CDR1 SGHDN, CDR2 FVKESK. V and J are TRBV14 and TRBJ2-5, with D unresolved. The sequencing input was CD4+ T cells from PBMCs. The sequence was obtained from a human donor with Susac syndrome. CDR3 in DNA: TGTGCCAGCAGCCAAGAGGGCTGGTGGGCCGAAGAGACCCAGTACTTC. This translates into CASSQEGWWAEETQYF.